This entry lists 28 T cell receptor beta chains sequenced from one sample in a study of cytotoxic CD8 clonotypes in ibrutinib-treated CLL. Produced via immunoSEQ multiplex PCR; TCRdb's table is partial and in-frame only. Of 130,000 or so clones in the sample, 80% to 90% were seen once. Sequenced here: PBMCs, sampled after 24 months of ibrutinib treatment. All receptors derive from a human donor with chronic lymphocytic leukemia.

The gene calls are TRBV6-4 and TRBJ2-1; D gene unclear. The V and J ends lost 4 bases and 5 bases respectively, with 9 bases between them. This CDR3 region has 13 residues. Germline assignment: CDR1 MRHNA and CDR2 SNTAGT. CDR3 loop: CASSVGFHNEQFF. The CDR3 DNA is TGTGCCAGCAGTGTAGGGTTCCACAATGAGCAGTTCTTC.

The V gene is TRBV6-6, the J gene TRBJ2-7; perhaps TRBD2 as D (5 bases). Looked up from germline, CDR1 is MNHNY and CDR2 is SVGAGI (reference sequence). The CDR3 length is 13 residues. V shed 5 bases and J shed 7 bases, with 15 bases lying between them. The CDR3 loop reads CASSRAVEREQYF. The CDR3 DNA reads TGTGCCAGCAGTCGGGCCGTGGAGCGGGAGCAGTACTTC.

This chain joins TRBV5-1 and TRBJ1-2; 9 nucleotides agree with TRBD1. The trim removed 4 bases at V and 4 bases at J, leaving 11 bases unmatched. Germline lookup yields CDR1 SGHRS and CDR2 YFSETQ. This CDR3 region has 16 residues. The CDR3 coding sequence is TGCGCCAGCAGCCCACCAACTACAGGGGGCGTCTATGGCTACACCTTC. It specifies CASSPPTTGGVYGYTF.

The rearrangement joins TRBV6-4 to TRBJ2-3; D call uncertain. This CDR3 has 13 residues. The germline gives CDR1 MRHNA, CDR2 SNTAGT. V dropped 6 bases and J dropped 3 bases, with 10 bases sitting between them. The CDR3 is CASSPHSTDTQYF. DNA for the CDR3: TGTGCCAGCAGCCCTCATTCGACAGATACGCAGTATTTT.

This clone has just one count. The V call is TRBV6-1, the J call TRBJ2-7; the D is unclear. V was shortened by 1 base and J by 6 bases, with 4 bases between the two germline ends. The CDR3 totals 11 residues. Germline lookup yields CDR1 MNHNS and CDR2 SASEGT. The CDR3 loop is CASSEVGEQYF. DNA for the CDR3: TGTGCCAGCAGTGAAGTAGGCGAGCAGTACTTC.

The chain has TRBV19 and TRBJ1-4, with D possibly matching TRBD1 (6 bases). Germline V gene sequence: CDR1 LNHDA, CDR2 SQIVND (reference sequence). This CDR3 region has 16 residues. The V and J ends lost 5 bases and 0 bases respectively, with 13 bases between them. The CDR3 region is CASSSTRQATNEKLFF. CDR3 bases: TGTGCCAGTAGTTCAACTCGACAGGCAACTAATGAAAAACTGTTTTTT. Full variable domain (outside the CDR3, taken from reference TRBV19 and TRBJ1-4): DGGITQSPKYLFRKEGQNVTLSCEQNLNHDAMYWYRQDPGQGLRLIYYSQIVNDFQKGDIAEGYSVSREKKESFPLTVTSAQKNPTAFYLCASSSTRQATNEKLFFGSGTQLSVL.

The gene calls are TRBV7-9 and TRBJ2-5, with a tentative D call TRBD1 (5 bases). The V gene's germline CDR1 is SEHNR and CDR2 FQNEAQ (reference sequence). The V end was cut by 4 bases, the J end by 3 bases, with 9 bases between. This CDR3 comprises 13 residues. CDR3 sequence reads: CASSSSGKETQYF. As DNA, the CDR3 is TGTGCCAGCAGCTCCTCAGGGAAAGAGACCCAGTACTTC. The full variable domain, rest sourced from reference TRBV7-9 and TRBJ2-5, is DTGVSQNPRHKITKRGQNVTFRCDPISEHNRLYWYRQTLGQGPEFLTYFQNEAQLEKSRLLSDRFSAERPKGSFSTLEIQRTEQGDSAMYLCASSSSGKETQYFGPGTRLLVL.

The J gene is TRBJ1-4, the V gene TRBV28; 9 bases agree with TRBD1. The germline gives CDR1 MDHEN, CDR2 SYDVKM. CDR3 length equals 15 residues. The J segment lost 7 bases and the V segment lost 5 bases, leaving 8 bases of the junction unmatched. The CDR3 sequence is CASSAPGQGSEKLFF. Written as DNA, the CDR3 is TGTGCCAGCAGTGCACCGGGACAGGGAAGTGAAAAACTGTTTTTT.

This clone has more than one count but fewer than ten. The chain joins TRBV7-8 to TRBJ2-5; D might be TRBD2 (5 bases). The CDR3 is 14 residues long. V lost 8 bases and J lost 4, with 17 bases in between. Looked up from germline, CDR1 is SGHVS and CDR2 is FQNEAQ. DNA of the CDR3: TGTGCCAGCGGCCCGAGTGGTGCGGGAGAGACCCAGTACTTC. It translates to CASGPSGAGETQYF.

The J gene is TRBJ2-7, the V gene TRBV13; 7 positions match TRBD1. J lost 3 bases, V lost 3 bases, and 5 bases had no gene match. The CDR3 has 14 amino acids. The germline CDR1 and CDR2 sequences are PRHDT and FYEKMQ (reference sequence). This CDR3 reads CASSFGTAHYEQYF. The CDR3 DNA reads as TGTGCCAGCAGCTTCGGGACAGCTCACTACGAGCAGTACTTC.

This chain uses TRBV5-6 with TRBJ2-7, with 7 positions matching TRBD1. Looked up from germline, CDR1 is SGHDT and CDR2 is YYEEEE. The CDR3 contains 14 residues. J was trimmed by 9 bases and V by 4 bases; bases with no gene match: 13. The CDR3 sequence is CASSRRDSGFGQYF. CDR3 nucleotide sequence: TGTGCCAGCAGCCGCCGGGACAGCGGATTTGGGCAGTACTTC. Filled out from reference TRBV5-6 and TRBJ2-7, the complete variable domain reads DAGVTQSPTHLIKTRGQQVTLRCSPKSGHDTVSWYQQALGQGPQFIFQYYEEEERQRGNFPDRFSGHQFPNYSSELNVNALLLGDSALYLCASSRRDSGFGQYFGPGTRLTVT.

CDR3 sequence reads: CTSSQDLRTDTQYF. The CDR3 DNA is TGCACCAGCAGCCAAGATCTTCGCACAGATACGCAGTATTTT. The chain has TRBV1 and TRBJ2-3; the table gives TRBD2 as D, unverified against the DNA. TRBV1 is a pseudogene segment. The CDR3 has 14 amino acids.

V and J are TRBV7-2 and TRBJ1-3; D is perhaps TRBD1 (5 bases). The V end was cut by 7 bases, the J end by 1 base, with 20 bases between. Germline V gene data show CDR1 as SGHTA and CDR2 as FQGNSA. This CDR3 spans 17 amino acids. The CDR3 nucleotides read TGTGCCAGCACCCCCAAGGGGCTAGGCTCTTCTGGAAACACCATATATTTT. Translated: CASTPKGLGSSGNTIYF.

The rearrangement joins TRBV7-9 to TRBJ2-7; perhaps TRBD1 as D (6 bases). Germline V lookup: CDR1 SEHNR, CDR2 FQNEAQ (reference sequence). V was cut by 4 bases and J by 0 bases, with 10 bases left in between. CDR3 length equals 14 residues. CDR3 protein: CASSSDRSSYEQYF. The CDR3 region has the DNA TGTGCCAGCAGCTCCGACAGGAGCTCCTACGAGCAGTACTTC.

This clone was detected only a few times. The chain joins TRBV11-3 to TRBJ2-1; D possibly matches TRBD1 or TRBD2 (6 bases each). The germline V and J ends were trimmed by 6 bases and 7 bases, with 22 bases remaining between them. Germline CDR1 is SGHNT and CDR2 is YENEEA. This CDR3 region has 16 residues. The CDR3, as DNA: TGTGCCAGCAGTCTGACCCCGGGGGCCGTGGGGAATGAGCAGTTCTTC. Translated, it gives CASSLTPGAVGNEQFF.

This chain uses TRBV4-2 with TRBJ1-2; 7 nucleotides line up with TRBD1. From germline, CDR1 is LGHNA and CDR2 YNFKEQ. The CDR3 is 13 residues long. With 1 base clipped from V and 8 bases from J, the junction kept 4 bases outside the gene matches. CDR3 sequence (DNA): TGTGCCAGCAGCCAAGGACAGGGCTTCGGCTACACCTTC. Translated: CASSQGQGFGYTF.

The V call is TRBV18, the J call TRBJ1-3, with 9 bases that match TRBD1. This CDR3 spans 19 amino acids. Germline trimming cut 3 bases from V and 0 bases from J; bases unmatched to any gene: 12. Germline loops: CDR1 KGHSH, CDR2 LQKENI. CDR3 region: CASSPTGTGTLPSGNTIYF. The CDR3 DNA follows: TGTGCCAGCTCACCCACCGGGACAGGGACCCTACCCTCTGGAAACACCATATATTTT.

V is TRBV27 and J is TRBJ2-3; D gene uncertain. The V end lost 3 bases, the J end lost 0 bases, and 4 bases lay between the germline ends. Germline-derived CDR1 and CDR2 are MNHEY and SMNVEV (reference sequence). This CDR3 has 13 residues. The DNA for the CDR3 is TGTGCCAGCAGTTTGTCTAGCACAGATACGCAGTATTTT. This sequence encodes CASSLSSTDTQYF.

The rearrangement uses TRBV11-1 and TRBJ1-1; D not resolved. This CDR3 is built from 12 residues. The V end lost 2 bases, the J end lost 5 bases, and 6 bases lay between the germline ends. CDR1 and CDR2 (germline): SGHAT, FQDESV (reference sequence). This CDR3 reads CASSLWGTEAFF. The CDR3 DNA reads as TGTGCCAGCAGCTTATGGGGAACTGAAGCTTTCTTT.

The rearrangement uses TRBV7-8 and TRBJ2-6; D perhaps matches TRBD1 (6 bases). Trimming removed 1 base from V and 0 bases from J, with 10 bases in between. Germline V CDR1 and CDR2: SGHVS, FQNEAQ. The CDR3 is 17 residues long. In nucleotides, the CDR3 is TGTGCCAGCAGCTTAGGGACAGAGTTCTCTGGGGCCAACGTCCTGACTTTC. This sequence encodes CASSLGTEFSGANVLTF.

This clone occurred a few times. The chain recombines TRBV30 with TRBJ1-6, with 7 nucleotides matching TRBD1. The trim removed 1 base at V and 10 bases at J, leaving 7 bases unmatched. The germline CDR1 and CDR2 sequences are GTSNPN and SVGIG (reference sequence). CDR3 size: 14 residues. This CDR3 reads CAWSATGFYSPLHF. DNA of the CDR3: TGTGCCTGGAGTGCGACAGGGTTTTACTCACCCCTCCACTTT.

The CDR3 coding sequence is TGTGCCAGCTCAACCGGACTCATGAACACTGAAGCTTTCTTT. Translating it yields CASSTGLMNTEAFF. The rearrangement links TRBV18 to TRBJ1-1, with D unresolved. Germline values: CDR1 KGHSH, CDR2 LQKENI. This CDR3 is 14 amino acids long. The V and J ends lost 5 bases and 0 bases respectively, with 10 bases between them.

The gene calls are TRBV9 and TRBJ2-5; D not certain. The CDR3 is 16 residues long. From germline, CDR1 is SGDLS and CDR2 YYNGEE. Trimming shortened V by 2 bases and J by 5 bases, and 19 bases separated the two germline ends. The CDR3 region is CASSVGPWPLRETQYF. The CDR3 DNA sequence: TGTGCCAGCAGCGTCGGACCCTGGCCCCTGCGGGAGACCCAGTACTTC.

This clone was observed a handful of times. V gene TRBV25-1 combines with J gene TRBJ1-1; D perhaps matches TRBD1 (5 bases). The length of the CDR3 is 13 residues. Trimming cost V 5 bases and J 4 bases, with 11 bases left between them. Germline V gene sequence: CDR1 MGHDK, CDR2 SYGVNS. CDR3 loop: CASSNRGGTEAFF. The CDR3 bases are TGTGCCAGCAGTAACCGTGGGGGCACTGAAGCTTTCTTT.

V and J are TRBV5-4 and TRBJ2-7, with 7 bases matching TRBD1. This CDR3 has 14 amino acids. With V trimmed by 4 bases and J by 5 bases, 9 bases remained unmatched. Germline V gives CDR1 SGHNT, CDR2 YYREEE (reference sequence). This CDR3 is CASSLRQGGHEQYF. The CDR3 DNA is TGTGCCAGCAGCCTTAGACAGGGTGGTCACGAGCAGTACTTC.

The V gene is TRBV7-9, the J gene TRBJ2-7; TRBD1 or TRBD2 may be the D gene (5 bases each). CDR1 is SEHNR, CDR2 FQNEAQ, per germline (reference sequence). Trimming removed 3 bases at V and 6 bases at J, with 21 bases between. This CDR3 contains 16 residues. The DNA of the CDR3 is TGTGCCAGCAGCTTTGGGGGTACCGCCTCGGTGACCGAGCAGTACTTC. Its protein is CASSFGGTASVTEQYF. The whole variable domain, remainder taken from reference TRBV7-9 and TRBJ2-7, is DTGVSQNPRHKITKRGQNVTFRCDPISEHNRLYWYRQTLGQGPEFLTYFQNEAQLEKSRLLSDRFSAERPKGSFSTLEIQRTEQGDSAMYLCASSFGGTASVTEQYFGPGTRLTVT.

The gene calls are TRBV5-1 and TRBJ2-3, with TRBD2 matching 10 bases. Germline CDR1 SGHRS, CDR2 YFSETQ. V dropped 0 bases and J dropped 4; count of bases not matched to a gene: 14. This CDR3 has 19 amino acids. CDR3 in DNA: TGCGCCAGCAGCTTGGAGAGCGGGGGGGACTTTTTTACAGCAGATACGCAGTATTTT. Translation gives CASSLESGGDFFTADTQYF.

This chain joins TRBV11-2 and TRBJ2-1; a weak D match, TRBD1 (5 bases). Between the trimmed V and J ends, which lost 1 base and 7 bases, there was a span of 8 bases. Germline assignment: CDR1 SGHAT and CDR2 FQNNGV. This CDR3 comprises 13 residues. The CDR3 coding sequence is TGTGCCAGCAGCTTAGTAGGACAAAATGAGCAGTTCTTC. Its protein is CASSLVGQNEQFF.